The 24 T cell receptor beta chains reported below all come from one sample, sequenced in a study of shared clonotypes between healthy human individuals. Some clones are missing from TCRdb's copy, which holds only in-frame ones; the method was immunoSEQ multiplex PCR. The repertoire consists of roughly 1.5 million clones, with roughly 98% occurring once and the leading ten covering roughly 0.45%. The specimen was naive CD4+ T cells sorted from blood. Stated subset: CD45RA+ positively selected. The receptor set was obtained from a man younger than 40 in good health.

The gene calls are TRBV27 and TRBJ2-7; no clear D gene. Germline CDR1 and CDR2: MNHEY and SMNVEV (reference sequence). This CDR3 is built from 15 residues. With 3 bases removed from V and 4 bases from J, the gap between germline ends came to 16 bases. CDR3 sequence reads: CASSFIPLALYEQYF. The CDR3 coding sequence is TGTGCCAGCAGTTTCATCCCGCTCGCCTTATACGAGCAGTACTTC.

The CDR3 DNA is TGTGCCAGCAGTAGAGCGGGAGGGGGCTACGAGCAGTACTTC. Amino acids: CASSRAGGGYEQYF. The rearrangement joins TRBV6-1 to TRBJ2-7, with TRBD2 matching 10 bases. The V gene end was trimmed by 5 bases and the J gene end by 3 bases; junction bases not matched to a gene: 4. CDR1 MNHNS and CDR2 SASEGT come from the germline V gene. CDR3 length: 14 residues.

V and J are TRBV29-1 and TRBJ1-1, with a possible D match to TRBD1 (6 bases). Trimming shortened V by 3 bases and J by 7 bases, and 18 bases separated the two germline ends. This CDR3 has 14 amino acids. The germline V gene has CDR1 SQVTM and CDR2 ANQGSEA. CDR3: CSVDRPGGINEAFF. As DNA, the CDR3 is TGCAGCGTTGACCGGCCCGGGGGCATTAATGAAGCTTTCTTT.

V gene TRBV30 combines with J gene TRBJ2-7; no firm D call. The CDR3 is made up of 14 amino acids. V lost 0 bases to trimming and J lost 2 bases, with 11 bases between them. The V gene's germline CDR1 is GTSNPN and CDR2 SVGIG (reference sequence). CDR3: CAWSVRPLTYEQYF. The CDR3, as DNA: TGTGCCTGGAGTGTACGCCCCCTAACCTACGAGCAGTACTTC. Filled out from reference TRBV30 and TRBJ2-7, the complete variable domain reads SQTIHQWPATLVQPVGSPLSLECTVEGTSNPNLYWYRQAAGRGLQLLFYSVGIGQISSEVPQNLSASRPQDRQFILSSKKLLLSDSGFYLCAWSVRPLTYEQYFGPGTRLTVT.

This rearrangement joins TRBV7-2 to TRBJ2-7, with 8 positions matching TRBD1. V shed 1 base, J shed 4 bases, and the junction held 6 bases outside the gene matches. The CDR3 has 15 residues. Germline loops: CDR1 SGHTA, CDR2 FQGNSA. The CDR3 spells CASSLGPGQVYEQYF. As DNA, the CDR3 is TGTGCCAGCAGCTTAGGCCCGGGACAGGTGTACGAGCAGTACTTC.

CDR3 loop: CASSLAGSSYNEQFF. The DNA for the CDR3 is TGTGCCAGTAGTCTTGCAGGAAGCTCCTACAATGAGCAGTTCTTC. V gene TRBV19 combines with J gene TRBJ2-1; D is unclear. The CDR3 runs to 15 residues. Germline values: CDR1 LNHDA, CDR2 SQIVND (reference sequence). With 5 bases removed from V and 0 bases from J, the gap between germline ends came to 11 bases.

The chain uses TRBV29-1 and TRBJ1-1, with D tentatively TRBD1 (5 bases). The CDR3 extends over 17 amino acids. Germline CDR1 SQVTM, CDR2 ANQGSEA. V gave up 6 bases and J gave up 3 bases, with 26 bases separating them. The CDR3 protein is CSVFTGTALRGDTEAFF. CDR3 nucleotides: TGCAGCGTGTTTACAGGTACGGCCCTCCGGGGTGACACTGAAGCTTTCTTT.

The chain employs TRBV10-2 and TRBJ2-7; 7 nucleotides agree with TRBD2. J lost 5 bases, V lost 6 bases, and 7 bases had no gene match. The CDR3 runs 13 residues. CDR1 WSHSY and CDR2 SAAADI come from the germline V gene. DNA for the CDR3: TGCGCCAGCAGGCGGACTAGAGTAGACGAGCAGTACTTC. This gives the protein CASRRTRVDEQYF.

The chain carries TRBV10-3 and TRBJ1-1; D uncertain. CDR1 and CDR2 (germline): ENHRY, SYGVKD. There are 11 residues in the CDR3. The V gene lost 2 bases and the J gene lost 6 bases, with 4 bases spanning the gap. CDR3 amino acids: CAISEPPEAFF. CDR3 DNA sequence: TGTGCCATCAGTGAGCCACCTGAAGCTTTCTTT.

The rearrangement joins TRBV5-4 to TRBJ2-1, with D maybe TRBD2 (5 bases). CDR1 is SGHNT, CDR2 YYREEE, per germline (reference sequence). There are 13 residues in the CDR3. Trimming took 2 bases from V and 9 from J, leaving 12 bases between them. CDR3 in amino acids: CASSFGEWGEQFF. DNA for the CDR3: TGTGCCAGCAGCTTTGGGGAGTGGGGTGAGCAGTTCTTC.

Note on this clone: The same CDR3 also results from other DNA sequences found in this sample. The CDR3: CAISAGATNEKLFF. In DNA, the CDR3 is TGTGCCATCAGTGCAGGGGCAACTAATGAAAAACTGTTTTTT. The V gene is TRBV10-3, the J gene TRBJ1-4; D may be TRBD1 (6 bases). The CDR3 totals 14 residues. V lost 4 bases to trimming and J lost 0 bases, with 6 bases between them. Germline V gene lookup returns CDR1 ENHRY and CDR2 SYGVKD.

The CDR3 here is CSVQAGIPYEQYF. For the CDR3, the DNA is TGCAGCGTTCAAGCAGGCATCCCCTACGAGCAGTACTTC. This rearrangement joins TRBV29-1 to TRBJ2-7; D is uncertain. The V end lost 5 bases, the J end lost 2 bases, and 13 bases lay between the germline ends. Germline loops: CDR1 SQVTM, CDR2 ANQGSEA. This CDR3 is 13 amino acids long.

This chain connects TRBV18 to TRBJ2-2; D may be TRBD2 (6 bases). Germline CDR1 KGHSH, CDR2 LQKENI. The CDR3 is 15 amino acids. V was trimmed by 6 bases and J by 4 bases, leaving 15 bases between them. The CDR3 loop is CASSPGGLTTGELFF. The CDR3 DNA follows: TGTGCCAGCTCGCCCGGGGGACTGACCACCGGGGAGCTGTTTTTT.

A single count supports this clone. The rearrangement uses TRBV7-9 and TRBJ1-1; weak D call: TRBD1 (6 bases). The CDR3 is 14 residues long. Per germline, CDR1 SEHNR and CDR2 FQNEAQ (reference sequence). Trimming stripped 1 base from V and 3 bases from J, with 9 bases between. CDR3 in amino acids: CASSLERTDTEAFF. CDR3 DNA sequence: TGTGCCAGCAGCTTAGAGCGGACAGACACTGAAGCTTTCTTT. Using reference TRBV7-9 and TRBJ1-1 for the parts outside the CDR3, the full variable domain is DTGVSQNPRHKITKRGQNVTFRCDPISEHNRLYWYRQTLGQGPEFLTYFQNEAQLEKSRLLSDRFSAERPKGSFSTLEIQRTEQGDSAMYLCASSLERTDTEAFFGQGTRLTVV.

The chain uses TRBV13 and TRBJ2-1; TRBD2 matches at 11 bases. CDR1 and CDR2 (germline): PRHDT, FYEKMQ (reference sequence). J was trimmed by 0 bases and V by 5 bases; bases with no gene match: 6. This CDR3 comprises 17 residues. The CDR3 here is CASSQIAGGSSYNEQFF. As DNA, the CDR3 is TGTGCCAGCAGCCAAATAGCGGGAGGGAGCTCCTACAATGAGCAGTTCTTC.

The V gene is TRBV4-1, the J gene TRBJ1-4; D remains unclear. This CDR3 comprises 13 residues. The V gene's germline CDR1 is MGHRA and CDR2 YSYEKL. V gave up 4 bases and J gave up 7 bases, with 10 bases separating them. The DNA of the CDR3 is TGCGCCAGCAGCCTTGGGAGGAGTGAAAAACTGTTTTTT. This translates into CASSLGRSEKLFF.

The genes are TRBV18 and TRBJ2-3; D may be TRBD2 (6 bases). The germline gives CDR1 KGHSH, CDR2 LQKENI. This CDR3 region has 15 residues. The V and J ends lost 3 bases and 2 bases respectively, with 12 bases between them. In nucleotides, the CDR3 is TGTGCCAGCTCACCCTCCGGGAGCTTCACAGATACGCAGTATTTT. Translation: CASSPSGSFTDTQYF.

The gene calls are TRBV5-5 and TRBJ1-5; unclear D gene. Germline lookup yields CDR1 SGHKS and CDR2 YYEKEE (reference sequence). This CDR3 contains 15 residues. V lost 0 bases and J 0 bases, leaving 7 bases between the germline ends. CDR3 coding DNA: TGTGCCAGCAGCTTGGGCAGTGATAGCAATCAGCCCCAGCATTTT. This codes for CASSLGSDSNQPQHF.

J is TRBJ1-1 and V is TRBV10-1; D gene unclear. CDR1 and CDR2 (germline): WNHNN, SYGVQD (reference sequence). Trimming took 3 bases from V and 7 from J, leaving 9 bases between them. The length of the CDR3 is 12 residues. CDR3 sequence reads: CASSDPVGEAFF. In DNA form, the CDR3 reads TGCGCCAGCAGTGACCCCGTTGGTGAAGCTTTCTTT.

The chain is built from TRBV28 and TRBJ2-7; 11 bases are a match to TRBD2. V shed 4 bases and J 6 bases; nucleotides not matched to a gene: 11. This CDR3 contains 16 residues. CDR1 is MDHEN and CDR2 is SYDVKM in the germline V gene. CDR3 sequence: CASSSPSGRSLGEQYF. The DNA for the CDR3 is TGTGCCAGCAGTTCCCCTAGCGGGAGGAGCCTTGGCGAGCAGTACTTC. Looking up the rest from reference TRBV28 and TRBJ2-7 gives the full variable domain: DVKVTQSSRYLVKRTGEKVFLECVQDMDHENMFWYRQDPGLGLRLIYFSYDVKMKEKGDIPEGYSVSREKKERFSLILESASTNQTSMYLCASSSPSGRSLGEQYFGPGTRLTVT.

The chain is built from TRBV28 and TRBJ2-7, with a weak D call TRBD2 (5 bases). With 4 bases removed from V and 3 bases from J, the gap between germline ends came to 13 bases. Germline CDR1 MDHEN, CDR2 SYDVKM. The CDR3 is 14 residues long. The CDR3 sequence is CASSSYSGHYEQYF. CDR3 nucleotide sequence: TGTGCCAGCAGTTCCTACAGCGGCCACTACGAGCAGTACTTC. Full variable domain (remainder filled in from reference TRBV28 and TRBJ2-7): DVKVTQSSRYLVKRTGEKVFLECVQDMDHENMFWYRQDPGLGLRLIYFSYDVKMKEKGDIPEGYSVSREKKERFSLILESASTNQTSMYLCASSSYSGHYEQYFGPGTRLTVT.

This sequence joins TRBV4-1 and TRBJ2-3, with 9 bases fitting TRBD2. V dropped 2 bases and J dropped 0; count of bases not matched to a gene: 6. The CDR3 contains 17 residues. Germline CDR1 MGHRA, CDR2 YSYEKL. CDR3 region: CASSQNGLAISTDTQYF. CDR3 nucleotides: TGCGCCAGCAGCCAAAATGGACTAGCGATTAGCACAGATACGCAGTATTTT.

V gene TRBV2 combines with J gene TRBJ2-1, with 8 bases aligning to TRBD2. The germline gives CDR1 SNHLY, CDR2 FYNNEI. J was trimmed by 4 bases and V by 4 bases; bases with no gene match: 6. The CDR3 sequence is 15 residues long. The CDR3 spells CASSAEAGEYNEQFF. CDR3 bases: TGTGCCAGCAGTGCGGAAGCGGGAGAGTACAATGAGCAGTTCTTC.

Comment on this clone: Other DNA sequences in this sample translate to the same CDR3. The V call is TRBV9, the J call TRBJ1-1; D is unresolved. The length of the CDR3 is 15 residues. Deletions cut 0 bases from V and 0 bases from J, with 9 bases between. CDR1 and CDR2 (germline): SGDLS, YYNGEE. The CDR3 reads CASSVGGRLNTEAFF. The CDR3 DNA follows: TGTGCCAGCAGCGTAGGAGGGAGATTGAACACTGAAGCTTTCTTT.